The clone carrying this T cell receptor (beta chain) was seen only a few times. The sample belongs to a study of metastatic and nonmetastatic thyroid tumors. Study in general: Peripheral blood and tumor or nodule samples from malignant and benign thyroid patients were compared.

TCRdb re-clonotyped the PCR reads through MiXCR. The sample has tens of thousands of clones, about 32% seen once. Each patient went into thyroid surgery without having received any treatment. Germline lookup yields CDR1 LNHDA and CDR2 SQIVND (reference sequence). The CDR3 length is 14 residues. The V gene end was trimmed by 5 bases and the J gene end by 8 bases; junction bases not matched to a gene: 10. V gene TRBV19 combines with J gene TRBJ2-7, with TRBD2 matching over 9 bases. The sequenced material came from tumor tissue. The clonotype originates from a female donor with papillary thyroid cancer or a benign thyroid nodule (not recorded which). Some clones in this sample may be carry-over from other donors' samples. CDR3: CASSPDSGSPKQYF. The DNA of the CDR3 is TGTGCCAGTAGTCCGGATAGCGGGAGTCCCAAGCAGTACTTC. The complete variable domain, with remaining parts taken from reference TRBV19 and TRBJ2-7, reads DGGITQSPKYLFRKEGQNVTLSCEQNLNHDAMYWYRQDPGQGLRLIYYSQIVNDFQKGDIAEGYSVSREKKESFPLTVTSAQKNPTAFYLCASSPDSGSPKQYFGPGTRLTVT.